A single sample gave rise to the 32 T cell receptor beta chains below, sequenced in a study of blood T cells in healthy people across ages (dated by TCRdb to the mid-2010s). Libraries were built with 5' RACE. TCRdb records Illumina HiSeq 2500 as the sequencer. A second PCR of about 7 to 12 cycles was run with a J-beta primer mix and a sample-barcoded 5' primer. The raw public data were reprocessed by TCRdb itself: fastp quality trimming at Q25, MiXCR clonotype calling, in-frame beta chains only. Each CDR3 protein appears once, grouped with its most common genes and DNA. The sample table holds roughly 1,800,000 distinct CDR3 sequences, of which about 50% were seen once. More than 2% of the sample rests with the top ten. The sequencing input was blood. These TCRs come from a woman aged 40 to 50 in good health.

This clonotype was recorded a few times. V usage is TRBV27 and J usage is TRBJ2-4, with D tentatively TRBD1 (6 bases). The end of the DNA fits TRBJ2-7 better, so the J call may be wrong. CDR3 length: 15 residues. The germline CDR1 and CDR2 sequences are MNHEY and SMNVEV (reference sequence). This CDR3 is CASSPRPDRVYEQYF. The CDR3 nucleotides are TGTGCCAGCAGTCCCAGACCGGACAGAGTCTACGAGCAGTACTTC.

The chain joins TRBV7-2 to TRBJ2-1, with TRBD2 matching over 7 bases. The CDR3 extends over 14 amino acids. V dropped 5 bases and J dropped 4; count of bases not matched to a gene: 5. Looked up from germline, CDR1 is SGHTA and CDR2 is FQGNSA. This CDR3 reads CASSVSGTYNEQFF. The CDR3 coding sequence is TGTGCCAGCAGCGTAAGCGGGACTTACAATGAGCAGTTCTTC.

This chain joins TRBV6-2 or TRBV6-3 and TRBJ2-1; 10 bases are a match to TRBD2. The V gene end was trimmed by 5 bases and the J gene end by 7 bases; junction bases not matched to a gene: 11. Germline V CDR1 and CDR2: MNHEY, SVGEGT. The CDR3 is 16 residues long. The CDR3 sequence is CASSPQSGGGENEQFF. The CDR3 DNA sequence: TGTGCCAGCAGTCCCCAGAGCGGGGGGGGTGAGAATGAGCAGTTCTTC.

CDR3 coding DNA: TGTGCCAGCAGTTTTTCGGCCCACTACAATGAGCAGTTCTTC. Protein product: CASSFSAHYNEQFF. The chain combines TRBV12-3 or TRBV12-4 with TRBJ2-1; no reliable D call. The CDR3 loop spans 14 amino acids. The germline V and J ends were trimmed by 3 bases and 3 bases, with 9 bases remaining between them.

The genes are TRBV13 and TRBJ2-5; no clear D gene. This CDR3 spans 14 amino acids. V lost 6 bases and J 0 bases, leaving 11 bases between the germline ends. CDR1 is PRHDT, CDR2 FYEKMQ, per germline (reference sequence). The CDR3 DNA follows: TGTGCCAGCAGGGAGAGATTGTACCAAGAGACCCAGTACTTC. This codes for CASRERLYQETQYF. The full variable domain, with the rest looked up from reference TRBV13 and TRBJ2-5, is AAGVIQSPRHLIKEKRETATLKCYPIPRHDTVYWYQQGPGQDPQFLISFYEKMQSDKGSIPDRFSAQQFSDYHSELNMSSLELGDSALYFCASRERLYQETQYFGPGTRLLVL.

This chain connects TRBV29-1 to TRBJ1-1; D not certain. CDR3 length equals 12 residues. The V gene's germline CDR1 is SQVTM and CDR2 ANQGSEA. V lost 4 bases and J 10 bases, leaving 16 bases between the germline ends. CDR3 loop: CSVGGGLGRAFF. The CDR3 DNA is TGCAGCGTTGGAGGAGGTCTTGGGAGAGCTTTCTTT.

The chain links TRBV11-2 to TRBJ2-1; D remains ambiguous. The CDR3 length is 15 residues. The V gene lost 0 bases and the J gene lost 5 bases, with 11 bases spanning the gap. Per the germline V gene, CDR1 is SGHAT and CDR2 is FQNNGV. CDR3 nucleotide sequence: TGTGCCAGCAGCTTAGATTATGGTAGGAACAATGAGCAGTTCTTC. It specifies CASSLDYGRNNEQFF.

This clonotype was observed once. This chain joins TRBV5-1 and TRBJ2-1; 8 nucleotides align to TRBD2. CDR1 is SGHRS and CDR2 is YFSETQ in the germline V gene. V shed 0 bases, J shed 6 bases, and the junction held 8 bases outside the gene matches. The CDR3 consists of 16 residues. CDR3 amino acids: CASSLASRGAFNEQFF. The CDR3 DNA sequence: TGCGCCAGCAGCTTGGCTTCGCGGGGGGCGTTCAATGAGCAGTTCTTC. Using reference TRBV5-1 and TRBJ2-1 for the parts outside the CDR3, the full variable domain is KAGVTQTPRYLIKTRGQQVTLSCSPISGHRSVSWYQQTPGQGLQFLFEYFSETQRNKGNFPGRFSGRQFSNSRSEMNVSTLELGDSALYLCASSLASRGAFNEQFFGPGTRLTVL.

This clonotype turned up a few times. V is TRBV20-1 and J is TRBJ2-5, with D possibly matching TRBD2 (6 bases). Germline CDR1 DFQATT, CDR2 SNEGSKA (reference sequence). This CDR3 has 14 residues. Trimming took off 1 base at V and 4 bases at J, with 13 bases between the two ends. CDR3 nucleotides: TGCAGTGCTAGAGCCCAGGGCGGGGTAGAGACCCAGTACTTC. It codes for CSARAQGGVETQYF.

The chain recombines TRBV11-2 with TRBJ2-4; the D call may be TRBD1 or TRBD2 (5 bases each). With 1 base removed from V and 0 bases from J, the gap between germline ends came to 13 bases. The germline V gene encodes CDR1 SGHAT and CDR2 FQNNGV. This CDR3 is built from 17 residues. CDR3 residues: CASSLVGDRLAKNIQYF. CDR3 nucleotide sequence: TGTGCCAGCAGCTTAGTTGGGGACCGACTAGCCAAAAACATTCAGTACTTC.

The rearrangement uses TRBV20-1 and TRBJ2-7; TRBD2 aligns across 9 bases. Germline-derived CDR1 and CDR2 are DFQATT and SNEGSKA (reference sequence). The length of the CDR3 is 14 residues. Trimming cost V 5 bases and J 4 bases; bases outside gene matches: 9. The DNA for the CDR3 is TGCAGTGCTCTGAGGGGCAGCGGGGGGTACGAGCAGTACTTC. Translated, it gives CSALRGSGGYEQYF.

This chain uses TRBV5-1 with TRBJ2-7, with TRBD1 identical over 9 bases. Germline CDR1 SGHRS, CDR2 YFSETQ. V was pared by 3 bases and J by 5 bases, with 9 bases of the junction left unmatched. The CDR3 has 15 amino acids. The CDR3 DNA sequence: TGCGCCAGCAGCTGCGGGACAGGGATTTTGGACGAGCAGTACTTC. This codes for CASSCGTGILDEQYF.

The CDR3 sequence is CASSLGFGGGETQYF. CDR3 DNA sequence: TGTGCCAGCAGCCTGGGATTCGGGGGCGGAGAGACCCAGTACTTC. The chain is built from TRBV7-9 and TRBJ2-5; D possibly matches TRBD1 or TRBD2 (6 bases each). Trimming left V 5 bases short and J 4 bases short, with 17 bases between. Germline CDR1 is SEHNR and CDR2 is FQNEAQ (reference sequence). The CDR3 covers 15 residues.

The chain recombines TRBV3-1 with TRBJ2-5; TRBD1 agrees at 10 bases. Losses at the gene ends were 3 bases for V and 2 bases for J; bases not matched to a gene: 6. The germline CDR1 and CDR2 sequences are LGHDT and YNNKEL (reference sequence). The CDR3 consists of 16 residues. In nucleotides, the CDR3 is TGTGCCAGCAGCCATGTACCGGGACAGGGGCAAGAGACCCAGTACTTC. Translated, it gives CASSHVPGQGQETQYF.

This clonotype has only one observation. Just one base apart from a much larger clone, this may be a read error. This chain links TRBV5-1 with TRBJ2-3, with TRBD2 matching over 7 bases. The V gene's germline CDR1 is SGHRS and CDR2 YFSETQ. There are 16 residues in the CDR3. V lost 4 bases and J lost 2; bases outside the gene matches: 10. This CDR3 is CASSRRAGEPTDTQYF. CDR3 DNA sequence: TGCGCCAGCAGCCGCCGCGCGGGGGAGCCCACAGATACGCAGTATTTT.

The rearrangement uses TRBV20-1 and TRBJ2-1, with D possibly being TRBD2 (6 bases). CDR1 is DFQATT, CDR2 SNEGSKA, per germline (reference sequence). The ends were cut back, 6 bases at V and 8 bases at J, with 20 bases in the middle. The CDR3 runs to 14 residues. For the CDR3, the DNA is TGCAGTGCCCGGGACGTTCTACGGAGGGATGAGCAGTTCTTC. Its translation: CSARDVLRRDEQFF.

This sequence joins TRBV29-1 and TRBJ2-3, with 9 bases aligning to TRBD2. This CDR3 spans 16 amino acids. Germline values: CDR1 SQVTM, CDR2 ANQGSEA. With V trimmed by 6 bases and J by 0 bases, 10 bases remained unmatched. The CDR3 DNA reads TGCAGCGTGAGCCGTACTAGCGGGCCTAGCACAGATACGCAGTATTTT. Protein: CSVSRTSGPSTDTQYF.

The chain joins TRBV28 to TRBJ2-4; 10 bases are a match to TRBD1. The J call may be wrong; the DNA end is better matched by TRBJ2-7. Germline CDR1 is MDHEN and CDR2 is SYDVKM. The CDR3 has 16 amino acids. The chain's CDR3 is CASSSGGTGAFYEQYF. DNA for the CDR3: TGTGCCAGCAGTTCAGGGGGGACAGGGGCTTTCTACGAGCAGTACTTC.

Here the CDR3 reads CASNPSPMSEKLFF. In DNA form, the CDR3 reads TGTGCCAGCAACCCCAGCCCAATGAGTGAAAAACTGTTTTTT. The rearrangement uses TRBV6-1 and TRBJ1-4; D remains ambiguous. Looked up from germline, CDR1 is MNHNS and CDR2 is SASEGT. The V end lost 7 bases, the J end lost 7 bases, and 16 bases lay between the germline ends. The CDR3 consists of 14 residues.

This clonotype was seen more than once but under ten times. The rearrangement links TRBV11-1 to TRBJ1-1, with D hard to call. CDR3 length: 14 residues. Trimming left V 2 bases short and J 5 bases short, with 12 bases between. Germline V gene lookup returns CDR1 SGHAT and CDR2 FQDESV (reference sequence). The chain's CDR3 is CASSLLGGVTEAFF. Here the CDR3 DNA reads TGTGCCAGCAGCTTATTAGGCGGGGTGACTGAAGCTTTCTTT.

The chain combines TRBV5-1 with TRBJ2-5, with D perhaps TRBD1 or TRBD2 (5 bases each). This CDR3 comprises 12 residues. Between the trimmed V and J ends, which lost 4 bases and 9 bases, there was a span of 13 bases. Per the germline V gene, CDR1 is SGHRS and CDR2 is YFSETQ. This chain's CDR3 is CASSRDGRPQYF. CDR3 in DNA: TGCGCCAGCAGCCGGGACGGCAGACCCCAGTACTTC.

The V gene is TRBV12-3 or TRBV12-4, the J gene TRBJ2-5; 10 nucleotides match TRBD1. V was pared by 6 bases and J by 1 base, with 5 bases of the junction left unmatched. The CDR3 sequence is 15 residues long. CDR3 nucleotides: TGTGCCAGCAGCCGGACAGGGGGAGGCCAAGAGACCCAGTACTTC. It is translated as CASSRTGGGQETQYF.

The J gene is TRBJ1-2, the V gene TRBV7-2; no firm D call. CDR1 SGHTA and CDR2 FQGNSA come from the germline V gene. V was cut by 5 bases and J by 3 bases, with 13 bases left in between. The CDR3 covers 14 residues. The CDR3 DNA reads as TGTGCCAGCAGCGTCGATTTTAGTGACTATGGCTACACCTTC. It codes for CASSVDFSDYGYTF.

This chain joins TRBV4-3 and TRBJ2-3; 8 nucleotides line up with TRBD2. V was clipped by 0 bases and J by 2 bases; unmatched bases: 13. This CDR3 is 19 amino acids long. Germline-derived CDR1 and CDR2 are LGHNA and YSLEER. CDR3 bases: TGCGCCAGCAGCCAAGATCAAAGGGGAGTAGCGGGGCCCACAGATACGCAGTATTTT. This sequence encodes CASSQDQRGVAGPTDTQYF.

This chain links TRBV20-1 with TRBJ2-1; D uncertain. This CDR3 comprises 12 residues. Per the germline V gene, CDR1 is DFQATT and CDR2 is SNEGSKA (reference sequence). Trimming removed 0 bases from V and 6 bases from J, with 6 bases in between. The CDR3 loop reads CSARDRANEQFF. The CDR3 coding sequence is TGCAGTGCTAGAGACCGGGCCAATGAGCAGTTCTTC.

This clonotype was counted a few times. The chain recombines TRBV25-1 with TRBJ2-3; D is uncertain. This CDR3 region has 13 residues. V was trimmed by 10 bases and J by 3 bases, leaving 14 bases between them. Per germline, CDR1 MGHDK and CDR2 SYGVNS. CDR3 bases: TGTGCCACCGTGGCGAGACTGACAGATACGCAGTATTTT. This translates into CATVARLTDTQYF. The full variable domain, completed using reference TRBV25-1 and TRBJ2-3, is EADIYQTPRYLVIGTGKKITLECSQTMGHDKMYWYQQDPGMELHLIHYSYGVNSTEKGDLSSESTVSRIRTEHFPLTLESARPSHTSQYLCATVARLTDTQYFGPGTRLTVL.

CDR3 residues: CASSADGPTEYF. In DNA form, the CDR3 reads TGCGCCAGCAGCGCGGACGGACCCACCGAGTACTTC. This chain links TRBV5-1 with TRBJ2-7; no firm D call. V gave up 4 bases and J gave up 11 bases, with 16 bases separating them. The CDR3 extends over 12 amino acids. The germline V gene has CDR1 SGHRS and CDR2 YFSETQ.

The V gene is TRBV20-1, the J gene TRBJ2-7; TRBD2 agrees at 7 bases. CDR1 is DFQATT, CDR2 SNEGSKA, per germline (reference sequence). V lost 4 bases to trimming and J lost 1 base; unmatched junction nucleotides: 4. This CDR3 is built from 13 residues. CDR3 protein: CSATRDYSYEQYF. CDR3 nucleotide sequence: TGCAGTGCTACCAGGGACTATTCCTACGAGCAGTACTTC.

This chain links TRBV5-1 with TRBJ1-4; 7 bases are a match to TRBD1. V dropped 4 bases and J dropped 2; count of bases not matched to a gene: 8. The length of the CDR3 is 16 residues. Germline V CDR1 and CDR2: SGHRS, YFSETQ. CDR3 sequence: CASSPGDRDTNEKLFF. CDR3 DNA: TGCGCCAGCAGCCCAGGAGACAGGGACACTAATGAAAAACTGTTTTTT.

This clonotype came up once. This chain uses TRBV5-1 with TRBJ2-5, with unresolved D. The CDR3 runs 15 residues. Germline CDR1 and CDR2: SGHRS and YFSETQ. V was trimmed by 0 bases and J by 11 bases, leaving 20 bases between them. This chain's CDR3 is CASSLVGEPNNEQYF. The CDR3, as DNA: TGCGCCAGCAGCTTGGTCGGAGAGCCAAACAATGAGCAGTACTTC.

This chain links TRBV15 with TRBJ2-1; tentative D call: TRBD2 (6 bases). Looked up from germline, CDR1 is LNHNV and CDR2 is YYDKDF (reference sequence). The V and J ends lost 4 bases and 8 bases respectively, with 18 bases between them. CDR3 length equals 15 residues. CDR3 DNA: TGTGCCACCAGCAACCTTAAGGAGGGGATCGATGAGCAGTTCTTC. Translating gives CATSNLKEGIDEQFF. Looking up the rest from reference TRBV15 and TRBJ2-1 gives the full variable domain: DAMVIQNPRYQVTQFGKPVTLSCSQTLNHNVMYWYQQKSSQAPKLLFHYYDKDFNNEADTPDNFQSRRPNTSFCFLDIRSPGLGDTAMYLCATSNLKEGIDEQFFGPGTRLTVL.

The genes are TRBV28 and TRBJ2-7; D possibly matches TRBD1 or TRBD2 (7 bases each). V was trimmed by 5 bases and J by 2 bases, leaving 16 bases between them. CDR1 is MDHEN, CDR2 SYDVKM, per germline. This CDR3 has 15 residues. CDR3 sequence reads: CASSPGGDRPYEQYF. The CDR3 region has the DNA TGTGCCAGCAGTCCAGGGGGGGACAGACCCTACGAGCAGTACTTC. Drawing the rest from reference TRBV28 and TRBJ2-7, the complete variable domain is DVKVTQSSRYLVKRTGEKVFLECVQDMDHENMFWYRQDPGLGLRLIYFSYDVKMKEKGDIPEGYSVSREKKERFSLILESASTNQTSMYLCASSPGGDRPYEQYFGPGTRLTVT.